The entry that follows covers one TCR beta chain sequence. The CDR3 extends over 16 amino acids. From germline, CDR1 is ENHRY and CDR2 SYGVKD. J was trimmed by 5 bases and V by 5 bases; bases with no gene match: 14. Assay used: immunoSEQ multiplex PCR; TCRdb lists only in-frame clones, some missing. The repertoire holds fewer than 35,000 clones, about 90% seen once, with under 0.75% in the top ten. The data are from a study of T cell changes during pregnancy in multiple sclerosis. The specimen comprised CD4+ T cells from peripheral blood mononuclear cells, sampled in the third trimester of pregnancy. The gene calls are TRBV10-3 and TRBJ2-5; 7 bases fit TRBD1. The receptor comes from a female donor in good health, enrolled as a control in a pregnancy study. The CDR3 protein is CAISSPVGTVGETQYF. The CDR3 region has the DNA TGTGCCATCAGTTCCCCCGTGGGGACAGTTGGGGAGACCCAGTACTTC.